At least ten counts were recorded for the clone carrying this T cell receptor (beta chain). This record belongs to a study of tumor-infiltrating lymphocytes in primary liver carcinoma. Blood RNA came from unsorted whole blood; germline DNA was also extracted. Germline V gene sequence: CDR1 MDHEN, CDR2 SYDVKM. The CDR3 has 15 residues. The junction had 11 bases not matched to a gene; V was cut back by 5 bases and J by 5 bases. The template, about 510 ng total RNA, yielded TCR beta cDNA made with a constant-region primer. Three nested multiplex PCR rounds, a slightly modified ARM-PCR method, built the TCR beta libraries. PCR rounds one and two used TRBV1-TRBV30 forward primers with a C-beta reverse primer for roughly 10 cycles each. TCRdb re-analysed the multiplex PCR reads in MiXCR, keeping a single row per CDR3 protein. The sample includes some 190,000 distinct CDR3 sequences, about 60% of them seen just once.

The specimen was peripheral blood. The receptor's source is a man in his forties or fifties with primary liver carcinoma and hepatitis B virus infection. This rearrangement joins TRBV28 to TRBJ2-5; 7 positions match TRBD1. The CDR3 loop reads CASSIRQGPSETQYF. Written as DNA, the CDR3 is TGTGCCAGCAGTATCCGACAGGGACCCTCGGAGACCCAGTACTTC. Full variable domain (outside the CDR3, taken from reference TRBV28 and TRBJ2-5): DVKVTQSSRYLVKRTGEKVFLECVQDMDHENMFWYRQDPGLGLRLIYFSYDVKMKEKGDIPEGYSVSREKKERFSLILESASTNQTSMYLCASSIRQGPSETQYFGPGTRLLVL.